This TCR beta chain was captured by sequencing in a study of cytomegalovirus exposure and HLA in healthy donors. PCR involved 60 Vbeta and 13 Jbeta primers. TCRdb keeps only in-frame clones here, not all; method: immunoSEQ multiplex PCR. The top ten hold over 9.5% of the sample, which has 30,000 to 40,000 clones, roughly 67% seen once. In this sample, this clone turned up a few times. CDR3 length: 15 amino acids. The trim removed 6 bases at V and 2 bases at J, leaving 7 bases unmatched. From germline, CDR1 is MNHEY and CDR2 SVGAGI. Participants comprised healthy donors of bone marrow. The V and J genes are TRBV6-5 and TRBJ2-7; 10 bases are shared with TRBD1. Sequenced: PBMCs. The TCR sequence derives from a man aged 40-50 years in good health and CMV-seropositive. This CDR3 is CASRLMGQGPYEQYF. In nucleotides, the CDR3 is TGTGCCAGCAGATTAATGGGACAGGGGCCCTACGAGCAGTACTTC.